This TCR beta chain was captured by sequencing in a study of early T cells in non-severe SARS-CoV-2 infection. Per germline, CDR1 SQVTM and CDR2 ANQGSEA. The V end lost 5 bases, the J end lost 7 bases, and 17 bases lay between the germline ends. This CDR3 contains 13 residues. Individual cDNA molecules received unique molecular identifiers during library preparation. TCRdb processed the 5' RACE reads anew with MiXCR; each CDR3 protein has one entry. This table holds about 66,000 distinct CDR3 sequences, about 12% found once. This TCR was sampled from an adult who was a healthcare worker with PCR-confirmed SARS-CoV-2 infection or an uninfected control (not recorded which). The rearrangement uses TRBV29-1 and TRBJ1-2; weak D call: TRBD1 (5 bases). What was sequenced was whole blood. CDR3 protein: CSVPLQGLGGYTF. The CDR3 coding sequence is TGCAGCGTTCCACTCCAGGGATTGGGTGGCTACACCTTC.